One sample yielded the 27 T cell receptor beta chains listed below, sequenced in a study of regulatory T cells in long-lasting Graves disease. Assembly of TCR beta libraries relied on iRepertoire HTBI primers together with Arm-PCR of CDR3 regions. Via MiXCR, TCRdb re-called the multiplex PCR reads, giving one row per CDR3 protein. The table has 350,000 to 400,000 distinct CDR3 sequences, about 16% seen once. As to time point: newly diagnosed GD, antithyroid drugs for less than 3 months. Making the TCR library involved RNA that had been extracted from PBMCs. This sample comprised peripheral blood mononuclear cells (PBMCs), obtained at new diagnosis, from a patient treated with antithyroid drugs. Receptors originate from a female donor with Graves disease.

This clonotype was detected ten times or more. J is TRBJ1-3 and V is TRBV5-5; the D is unclear. Germline values: CDR1 SGHKS, CDR2 YYEKEE (reference sequence). Deletions cut 4 bases from V and 0 bases from J, with 11 bases between. The CDR3 runs 15 residues. CDR3 nucleotide sequence: TGTGCCAGCAGCCACAGACGGATCTCTGGAAACACCATATATTTT. Translation: CASSHRRISGNTIYF.

In this sample, this clonotype turned up many times. This chain uses TRBV20-1 with TRBJ2-2; a possible D gene is TRBD1 (5 bases). The CDR3 sequence is 15 residues long. Germline V gives CDR1 DFQATT, CDR2 SNEGSKA (reference sequence). V was shortened by 1 base and J by 2 bases, with 11 bases between the two germline ends. CDR3: CSARVFQGNTGELFF. The CDR3 DNA follows: TGCAGTGCTAGAGTGTTCCAGGGTAACACCGGGGAGCTGTTTTTT.

This clonotype has more than one count but fewer than ten. The rearrangement uses TRBV9 and TRBJ1-3; no reliable D call. The V gene's germline CDR1 is SGDLS and CDR2 YYNGEE. V lost 4 bases and J lost 0, with 14 bases in between. This CDR3 has 16 residues. The CDR3 here is CASSPFSSSSGNTIYF. The CDR3 nucleotides are TGTGCCAGCAGCCCGTTCTCAAGTAGCTCTGGAAACACCATATATTTT.

V usage is TRBV5-5 and J usage is TRBJ2-1; D not certain. Germline V gene data show CDR1 as SGHKS and CDR2 as YYEKEE (reference sequence). The ends were cut back, 5 bases at V and 0 bases at J, with 15 bases in the middle. The CDR3 is 16 residues long. The CDR3 spells CASRLRERSSYNEQFF. CDR3 sequence (DNA): TGTGCCAGCAGACTCAGAGAAAGGAGCTCCTACAATGAGCAGTTCTTC.

This clonotype was seen ten or more times. The rearrangement joins TRBV6-5 to TRBJ1-2, with D maybe TRBD1 (5 bases). This CDR3 contains 11 residues. Between the trimmed V and J ends, which lost 4 bases and 5 bases, there was a span of 5 bases. From germline, CDR1 is MNHEY and CDR2 SVGAGI. As DNA, the CDR3 is TGTGCCAGCAGTTGGGGGTATGGCTACACCTTC. Protein: CASSWGYGYTF.

The chain links TRBV6-1 to TRBJ1-5; 7 nucleotides agree with TRBD1. After removal of 6 bases from V and 4 bases from J, the junction contained 15 bases not matched to a gene. CDR3 length equals 17 residues. The germline gives CDR1 MNHNS, CDR2 SASEGT. The CDR3 coding sequence is TGTGCCAGCAGCCGAAGACCTAACGGCAGGGGGAATCAGCCCCAGCATTTT. It encodes CASSRRPNGRGNQPQHF.

The chain joins TRBV7-2 to TRBJ2-1; 11 bases line up with TRBD2. V shed 4 bases, J shed 2 bases, and the junction held 1 base outside the gene matches. This CDR3 comprises 15 residues. Germline-derived CDR1 and CDR2 are SGHTA and FQGNSA. The CDR3 nucleotides are TGTGCCAGCAGCTCGGGACTAGCGGCCTACAATGAGCAGTTCTTC. It is translated as CASSSGLAAYNEQFF.

This clonotype came up a few times. The chain couples TRBV6-1 to TRBJ1-2, with D hard to call. Germline V CDR1 and CDR2: MNHNS, SASEGT. The CDR3 is made up of 12 amino acids. Trimming took off 5 bases at V and 7 bases at J, with 11 bases between the two ends. In nucleotides, the CDR3 is TGTGCCAGCAGTCCTCGGGTGGGTGGCTACACCTTC. Its protein is CASSPRVGGYTF.

This clonotype appeared many times. The rearrangement joins TRBV27 to TRBJ2-7; TRBD1 matches 7 bases. After removal of 3 bases from V and 3 bases from J, the junction contained 2 bases not matched to a gene. This CDR3 spans 13 amino acids. Germline V gene data show CDR1 as MNHEY and CDR2 as SMNVEV (reference sequence). CDR3 loop: CASSLNRGYEQYF. The DNA of the CDR3 is TGTGCCAGCAGTTTGAACAGGGGCTACGAGCAGTACTTC.

This clonotype occurred many times. V usage is TRBV10-3 and J usage is TRBJ2-1; 9 bases map to TRBD2. CDR1 and CDR2 (germline): ENHRY, SYGVKD. V trimming: 3 bases; J trimming: 6 bases; junction bases outside the gene matches: 9. The CDR3 runs to 16 residues. Written as DNA, the CDR3 is TGTGCCATCAGTGATTTCCCGGGACTAGCTGGCAATGAGCAGTTCTTC. Amino acid sequence: CAISDFPGLAGNEQFF.

This clonotype was seen ten or more times. The chain combines TRBV28 with TRBJ2-7; no clear D. V was cut by 6 bases and J by 3 bases, with 9 bases left in between. The CDR3 has 12 amino acids. Germline loops: CDR1 MDHEN, CDR2 SYDVKM. Here the CDR3 DNA reads TGTGCCAGCAGGAAGACACTCTACGAGCAGTACTTC. It translates to CASRKTLYEQYF.

The table lists this clonotype with many counts. The rearrangement uses TRBV27 and TRBJ2-7, with a possible D match to TRBD2 (10 bases). Germline V gene data show CDR1 as MNHEY and CDR2 as SMNVEV (reference sequence). V dropped 6 bases and J dropped 5 bases, with 32 bases sitting between them. This CDR3 is built from 19 residues. The CDR3 DNA reads as TGTGCCAGCAGCTGGGGACAGGGCGTAGCGGGAGGTATGACCGACGAGCAGTACTTC. This gives the protein CASSWGQGVAGGMTDEQYF.

This clonotype has at least ten counts. The V and J genes are TRBV11-2 and TRBJ2-3, with 9 bases lining up with TRBD1. The CDR3 extends over 14 amino acids. Germline trimming cut 3 bases from V and 4 bases from J; bases unmatched to any gene: 2. CDR1 is SGHAT and CDR2 is FQNNGV in the germline V gene. The CDR3 region has the DNA TGTGCCAGCAGCTTGGGACAGGGCCCAGATACGCAGTATTTT. Its protein product is CASSLGQGPDTQYF.

This clonotype was seen a handful of times. The V gene is TRBV27, the J gene TRBJ2-1; maybe TRBD1 (6 bases). The CDR3 is 14 residues long. Germline V CDR1 and CDR2: MNHEY, SMNVEV (reference sequence). V was pared by 6 bases and J by 5 bases, with 14 bases between. CDR3 sequence reads: CASSLTGFHNEQFF. The CDR3 bases are TGTGCCAGCAGCCTGACAGGTTTCCACAATGAGCAGTTCTTC.

This clonotype has a count of ten or more. This sequence joins TRBV29-1 and TRBJ1-2, with 7 bases identical to TRBD1. V dropped 4 bases and J dropped 8; count of bases not matched to a gene: 13. The CDR3 runs 14 residues. Germline V gene lookup returns CDR1 SQVTM and CDR2 ANQGSEA. The CDR3 reads CSVAGQATQSGYTF. CDR3 in DNA: TGCAGCGTTGCAGGACAGGCAACCCAGTCAGGCTACACCTTC.

This clonotype was recorded many times. V is TRBV28 and J is TRBJ1-2; D call uncertain. The germline CDR1 and CDR2 sequences are MDHEN and SYDVKM. With 5 bases removed from V and 2 bases from J, the gap between germline ends came to 15 bases. The CDR3 has 15 residues. DNA for the CDR3: TGTGCCAGCAGTCGCGCGATTCGGGTGAACTATGGCTACACCTTC. This translates into CASSRAIRVNYGYTF.

This clonotype turned up a few times. The J gene is TRBJ1-1, the V gene TRBV20-1, with D uncertain. Germline V gene lookup returns CDR1 DFQATT and CDR2 SNEGSKA (reference sequence). The CDR3 length is 11 residues. V shed 6 bases and J shed 6 bases, with 11 bases lying between them. In DNA form, the CDR3 reads TGCAGTGCCTGGGAGGGTCCTGAAGCTTTCTTT. Amino acids: CSAWEGPEAFF.

This clonotype has a count of ten or more. The chain combines TRBV7-6 with TRBJ1-2; TRBD1 is a possible D gene (6 bases). The V and J ends lost 6 bases and 4 bases respectively, with 12 bases between them. Per germline, CDR1 SGHVS and CDR2 FNYEAQ. The CDR3 extends over 13 amino acids. The DNA for the CDR3 is TGTGCCAGCAGTCGAGGGACAACCTATGGCTACACCTTC. This translates into CASSRGTTYGYTF.

The chain recombines TRBV12-3 or TRBV12-4 with TRBJ1-1; D not resolved. The CDR3 loop spans 12 amino acids. Trimming removed 8 bases from V and 8 bases from J, with 15 bases in between. The CDR3 DNA sequence: TGTGCCAGCCATTCTAGGGCAGCAGAAGCTTTCTTT. This translates into CASHSRAAEAFF.

This rearrangement joins TRBV5-1 to TRBJ2-1, with D possibly being TRBD2 (6 bases). Per germline, CDR1 SGHRS and CDR2 YFSETQ. The CDR3 has 16 amino acids. The germline V and J ends were trimmed by 0 bases and 6 bases, with 16 bases remaining between them. For the CDR3, the DNA is TGCGCCAGCAGCTTGGCCCTCCGCGGGGTGACCAATGAGCAGTTCTTC. This gives the protein CASSLALRGVTNEQFF.

This clonotype has ten or more counts. CDR3 loop: CASSPRERATEAFF. The CDR3 DNA follows: TGTGCCAGCTCACCAAGGGAACGTGCCACTGAAGCTTTCTTT. This rearrangement joins TRBV18 to TRBJ1-1; D is undetermined. CDR1 KGHSH and CDR2 LQKENI come from the germline V gene. V lost 2 bases and J 4 bases, leaving 11 bases between the germline ends. The CDR3 is made up of 14 amino acids.

The chain carries TRBV12-3 or TRBV12-4 and TRBJ1-5, with a possible D match to TRBD1 (6 bases). The CDR3 is 16 amino acids. The ends were cut back, 2 bases at V and 3 bases at J, with 14 bases in the middle. Here the CDR3 reads CASSLTAGALNQPQHF. CDR3 sequence (DNA): TGTGCCAGCAGTTTAACAGCAGGGGCTCTCAATCAGCCCCAGCATTTT.

This chain uses TRBV24-1 with TRBJ2-2; 8 bases line up with TRBD1. This CDR3 has 14 amino acids. With V trimmed by 4 bases and J by 6 bases, 3 bases remained unmatched. Germline CDR1 KGHDR, CDR2 SFDVKD. This CDR3 reads CATSDRGRAGELFF. CDR3 DNA: TGTGCCACCAGTGACAGGGGGCGCGCCGGGGAGCTGTTTTTT.

This clonotype was observed a few times. The rearrangement uses TRBV20-1 and TRBJ2-5; TRBD2 is a possible D gene (7 bases). V dropped 0 bases and J dropped 2 bases, with 16 bases sitting between them. Germline lookup yields CDR1 DFQATT and CDR2 SNEGSKA (reference sequence). The CDR3 spans 16 residues. Written as DNA, the CDR3 is TGCAGTGCTAGAGATCTCCGGGGGGCGAGACAAGAGACCCAGTACTTC. This translates into CSARDLRGARQETQYF.

CDR3 DNA sequence: TGTGCCAGCAAAGGAGGGGGACAGGGGGACGATACGCAGTATTTT. Its protein is CASKGGGQGDDTQYF. The V gene is TRBV28, the J gene TRBJ2-3; 11 nucleotides align to TRBD1. Germline loops: CDR1 MDHEN, CDR2 SYDVKM. The V segment lost 7 bases and the J segment 6 bases; nucleotides outside the gene matches: 9. The CDR3 is made up of 15 amino acids.

This clonotype came up many times. J is TRBJ1-2 and V is TRBV10-1, with D hard to call. Germline CDR1 reads WNHNN; CDR2 reads SYGVQD (reference sequence). The CDR3 runs 15 residues. The V and J ends lost 0 bases and 6 bases respectively, with 14 bases between them. The CDR3 nucleotides are TGCGCCAGCAGTGAGTCGATCAACAATGTTGATGGCTACACCTTC. Protein product: CASSESINNVDGYTF.

This clonotype was seen only once. The rearrangement uses TRBV12-3 or TRBV12-4 and TRBJ2-1; TRBD1 matches 8 bases. The DNA end lines up better with TRBJ2-5; the J call may be wrong. The CDR3 is 13 amino acids. The CDR3 spells CASSPDRAKTQYF. As DNA, the CDR3 is TGTGCCAGCAGTCCGGACAGGGCCAAGACCCAGTACTTC.